The 3 T cell receptor beta chains below come from one sample, sequenced in a study of cytomegalovirus exposure and HLA in healthy donors. Use of 60 Vbeta and 13 Jbeta primers characterized the PCR. Measured with immunoSEQ multiplex PCR; TCRdb has only the in-frame clones, and not every one. The table lists roughly 200,000 clones, 86% of them singletons. Material: PBMCs. These receptors originate from a woman in her twenties or thirties in good health and CMV-seronegative.

This clone has just one count. This chain connects TRBV28 to TRBJ1-5, with TRBD1 as a possible D gene (5 bases). The CDR3 consists of 13 residues. Germline-derived CDR1 and CDR2 are MDHEN and SYDVKM. V lost 7 bases and J lost 5, with 12 bases in between. In DNA, the CDR3 is TGTGCCAGCACCAGGACAATCCATCAGCCCCAGCATTTT. Its translation: CASTRTIHQPQHF.

The V and J genes are TRBV7-6 and TRBJ2-3, with TRBD1 as a possible D gene (5 bases). CDR1 and CDR2 (germline): SGHVS, FNYEAQ. The CDR3 has 14 amino acids. Trimming shortened V by 4 bases and J by 4 bases, and 12 bases separated the two germline ends. The CDR3 spells CASSSGHSSDTQYF. In DNA, the CDR3 is TGTGCCAGCAGCTCAGGACATTCCTCAGATACGCAGTATTTT. Full variable domain (missing parts from reference TRBV7-6 and TRBJ2-3): GAGVSQSPRYKVTKRGQDVALRCDPISGHVSLYWYRQALGQGPEFLTYFNYEAQQDKSGLPNDRFSAERPEGSISTLTIQRTEQRDSAMYRCASSSGHSSDTQYFGPGTRLTVL.

The chain has TRBV7-2 and TRBJ1-3; D is perhaps TRBD1 (5 bases). V was trimmed by 4 bases and J by 7 bases, leaving 14 bases between them. Germline CDR1 SGHTA, CDR2 FQGNSA. The CDR3 is 14 amino acids. The CDR3 protein is CASSSGTLRNTIYF. For the CDR3, the DNA is TGTGCCAGCAGCTCCGGGACTCTGAGGAACACCATATATTTT.